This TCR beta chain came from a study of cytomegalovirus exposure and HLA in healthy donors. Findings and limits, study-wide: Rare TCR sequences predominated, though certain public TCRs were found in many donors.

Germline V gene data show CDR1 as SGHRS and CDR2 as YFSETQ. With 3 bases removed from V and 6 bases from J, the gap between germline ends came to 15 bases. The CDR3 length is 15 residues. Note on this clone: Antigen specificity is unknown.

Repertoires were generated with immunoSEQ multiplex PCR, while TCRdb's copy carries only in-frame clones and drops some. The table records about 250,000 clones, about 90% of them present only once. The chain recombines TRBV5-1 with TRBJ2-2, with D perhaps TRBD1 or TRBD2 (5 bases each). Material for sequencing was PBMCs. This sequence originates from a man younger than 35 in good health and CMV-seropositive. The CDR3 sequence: CASSSGISGPGELFF. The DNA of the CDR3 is TGCGCCAGCAGCTCTGGGATCTCGGGACCCGGGGAGCTGTTTTTT.